Below, 2 T cell receptor beta chains from the same sample are listed, as sequenced in a study of vaccination and CD4 T cells after COVID-19. No antigens are known for them. Stated treatment: roughly 11-day PBMC culture with coronavirus spike peptide pools or control peptides (ViraFEST assay). The Oncomine TCR Beta short-read assay was what sequenced the DNA obtained from cultured CD4+ T cells. TCRdb analysed the PCR reads with MiXCR anew, one entry per CDR3 protein. The sample lists more than 7,500 distinct CDR3 sequences, around 59% occurring once. The sequenced sample was CD4+ T cells from blood, cultured in vitro. The source is a human donor who had recovered from COVID-19.

The chain uses TRBV6-5 and TRBJ2-7; D perhaps matches TRBD2 (6 bases). The CDR3 is 14 amino acids. V shed 2 bases and J shed 6 bases, with 14 bases lying between them. Germline CDR1 is MNHEY and CDR2 is SVGAGI. The CDR3 DNA sequence: TGTGCCAGCAGTTACGGAGGGCCCCAGGGCGAGCAGTACTTC. Translation: CASSYGGPQGEQYF.

V gene TRBV7-2 combines with J gene TRBJ1-2, with D possibly TRBD1 on 5 matching bases. Germline V gene lookup returns CDR1 SGHTA and CDR2 FQGNSA. Trimming pared 4 bases from V and 3 bases from J, leaving 9 bases between. The CDR3 runs to 13 residues. CDR3: CASSSDRYYGYTF. The CDR3 DNA is TGTGCCAGCAGCTCCGACAGATACTATGGCTACACCTTC.